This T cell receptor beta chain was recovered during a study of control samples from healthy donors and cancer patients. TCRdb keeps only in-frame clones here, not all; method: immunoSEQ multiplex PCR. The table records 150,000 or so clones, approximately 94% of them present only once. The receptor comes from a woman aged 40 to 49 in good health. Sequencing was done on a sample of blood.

CDR3 amino acids: CASSYGLAETMGQYF. DNA for the CDR3: TGTGCCAGCAGTTACGGACTAGCGGAGACGATGGGGCAGTACTTC. The chain couples TRBV6-2 or TRBV6-3 to TRBJ2-7; 10 nucleotides align to TRBD2. Trimming removed 2 bases from V and 9 bases from J; junction bases left unmatched: 10. Per the germline V gene, CDR1 is MNHEY and CDR2 is SVGEGT. This CDR3 has 15 amino acids.